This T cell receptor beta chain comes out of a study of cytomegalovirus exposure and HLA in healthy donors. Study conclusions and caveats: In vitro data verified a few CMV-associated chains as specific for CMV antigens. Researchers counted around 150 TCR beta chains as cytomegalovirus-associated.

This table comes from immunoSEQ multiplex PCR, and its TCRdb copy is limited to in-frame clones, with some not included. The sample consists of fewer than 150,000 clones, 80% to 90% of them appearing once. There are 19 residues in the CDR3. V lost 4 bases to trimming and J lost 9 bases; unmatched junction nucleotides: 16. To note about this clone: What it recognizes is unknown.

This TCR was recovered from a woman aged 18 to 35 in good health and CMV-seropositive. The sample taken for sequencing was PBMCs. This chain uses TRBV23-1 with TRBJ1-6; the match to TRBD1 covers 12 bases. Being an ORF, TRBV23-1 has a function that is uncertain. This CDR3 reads CASSRSIGDRGRVSSPLHF. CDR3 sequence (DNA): TGCGCCAGCAGTCGCAGCATCGGGGACAGGGGGCGAGTTAGTTCACCCCTCCACTTT.